The following is a TCR beta chain sequence with its context. The antigen it binds to is not known. Within one base of it there is no much larger clone, and no base qualities were kept. TCR beta CDR3 regions were amplified from RNA transcripts for repertoire sequencing. HTBI primers and the Qiagen OneStep RT-PCR kit were used in a first-round RT-PCR, which was followed by a second-round multiplex PCR, size selection and purification. Libraries were sequenced paired-end with 100 bp reads on an Illumina HiSeq2000. On the authors' methods: SOAPnuke was used for read processing, and reads with adapters, uncalled bases, a mean Phred below 15, or no exact constant-primer or identifier match were discarded. COPE v1.2.5 was used to merge the high-quality paired reads. Unique nucleotide sequences were defined as clonotypes and aligned to IMGT TRB V, D and J references using MiTCR v1.1. Only V-J combinations with frequency above 0.0001 were analysed, covering over 98% of repertoires. For each V-J combination, a TCR clonal expansion and chaos score was defined as F50 clonal expansion divided by the chaos observed in the TCRdist matrix. Welch's t-statistics and random forest were used to reduce the features to 10 to 15 V-J combinations, which were then used as input to a naive Bayes classifier. The similarity between thyroid and blood repertoires was quantified using the Morisita-Horn index. In TCRdb, the public reads were trimmed at Q25 with fastp and aligned with MiXCR, with productive beta chains retained. A single entry per CDR3 protein holds the most common genes and DNA from its merged rows. The V and J calls and clone size come from TCRdb's table, not from the authors' own analysis. This sample holds approximately 160,000 distinct CDR3 sequences; roughly two fifths were observed only once. The ten largest clones add up to approximately 9% of the sample.

The ophthalmopathy patients had moderately to severely active disease, with a Clinical Activity Score of 3 or higher, a NOSPECS grade of 4 or higher, and a disease duration of less than 3 months. Patients were excluded if they had other autoimmune diseases, uncontrolled infections, pregnancy or lactation. Clinical symptoms, serum thyroxine, TRAb, thyroid ultrasound and orbital computed tomography formed the basis of the diagnosis. Ficoll-Paque density gradient centrifugation was used to isolate PBMCs from about 10 ml of fresh peripheral blood. Trizol reagent was used to extract the total RNA, and its quality was then checked on an Agilent 2100 Bioanalyzer. From the germline V gene (reference sequence), CDR1 is GTSNPN and CDR2 is SVGIG. Ends trimmed: V by 1 base, J by 6 bases; bases unmatched to a gene: 8. Inclusive of the bounding cysteine and phenylalanine, the CDR3 is 14 residues long. CDR3 DNA is the only sequence kept; it has 42 bases, read in frame from the first base.

These data come from a study of Graves' ophthalmopathy and Graves' hyperthyroidism (dated by TCRdb to the late 2010s). About the investigation overall: Peripheral blood was collected at initial diagnosis, prior to any treatment. TCR beta repertoire signatures were used to distinguish Graves' ophthalmopathy from Graves' hyperthyroidism and to predict progression to ophthalmopathy. In total, some 140 blood samples were TCR-sequenced: around 42 ophthalmopathy, over 70 hyperthyroidism and roughly 17 hyperthyroidism-to-ophthalmopathy patients. To explore V-J signatures that distinguish ophthalmopathy from hyperthyroidism, a discovery set of about a hundred patients was enrolled, made up of 40 to 45 with ophthalmopathy and 57 with stable hyperthyroidism. An independent validation cohort was composed of about 20 hyperthyroidism patients and more than 15 patients who later progressed from hyperthyroidism to ophthalmopathy. In roughly 6 hyperthyroidism patients, the T-cell repertoire of thyroid tissue was compared with the T-cell repertoire of blood. After sampling, hyperthyroidism patients received methimazole starting at 30 mg daily, and ophthalmopathy patients received high-dose intravenous methylprednisolone. The roughly 100 discovery patients were randomly divided into training and test sets at a 7:3 ratio.

General study outcomes and caveats: Most expanded thyroid clonotypes with frequency above 0.001 were also detected in blood, suggesting blood repertoires may reflect the thyroid immune response. Sample size was not statistically predetermined, and group allocation was not concealed from the investigators. In cross-validation, the 13-signature model distinguished ophthalmopathy from stable hyperthyroidism with just over 85% sensitivity and just under 84% specificity, and in the test set the corresponding values were roughly 80% and 76%. In validation, the model predicted ophthalmopathy progression with about 64% sensitivity and about 77% specificity; roughly 12 predicted patients were CT-confirmed with GO in a median of approximately six months.

Source material: peripheral blood. The chain uses TRBV30 and TRBJ1-1; 7 nucleotides in the junction match TRBD1. This TCR was recovered from a man aged 25 to 40 with Graves' ophthalmopathy. Donor details come from another sample of the same person, matched by shared clones. The DNA sequence is TGTGCCTGGAGTGCGCGACAGGGCAGGGCTGAAGCTTTCTTT. This is translated as CAWSARQGRAEAFF.